Presented here are 7 T cell receptor beta chains from one specimen sequenced in a study of cytomegalovirus exposure and HLA in healthy donors (dated 2017 in TCRdb). The library was prepared using the immunoSEQ multiplex PCR assay. The table comes from immuneACCESS by way of TCRdb, which keeps in-frame sequences with V and J called. Part of the clones is missing from these tables; in studies checked, under half for an unresolved V gene and the rest for unknown reasons. This sample gives 90,000 to 150,000 clones in total; 85% to 90% of them show up just once. The ten largest clonotypes hold over 6% of the sample. The sequenced sample consisted of PBMCs. These receptors came from a woman between 18 and 29 years old in good health and CMV-seropositive.

This clone is a singleton in its sample. The rearrangement links TRBV30 to TRBJ1-1; perhaps TRBD1 as D (5 bases). The CDR3 contains 14 residues. The germline V and J ends were trimmed by 1 base and 4 bases, with 13 bases remaining between them. The germline gives CDR1 GTSNPN, CDR2 SVGIG (reference sequence). The CDR3 spells CAWSGIGGTTEAFF. CDR3 DNA: TGTGCCTGGAGTGGAATCGGGGGGACCACTGAAGCTTTCTTT.

A single count supports this clone. The chain employs TRBV6-1 and TRBJ2-3; 10 nucleotides line up with TRBD2. V lost 4 bases and J lost 1; bases outside the gene matches: 14. The CDR3 covers 19 residues. Germline CDR1 reads MNHNS; CDR2 reads SASEGT. The CDR3 sequence is CASSGPLERSGGGTDTQYF. CDR3 nucleotides: TGTGCCAGCAGTGGGCCCTTGGAACGAAGCGGGGGGGGCACAGATACGCAGTATTTT.

The genes are TRBV13 and TRBJ2-3, with D maybe TRBD2 (6 bases). The germline V gene encodes CDR1 PRHDT and CDR2 FYEKMQ (reference sequence). Trimming removed 5 bases at V and 0 bases at J, with 21 bases between. This CDR3 comprises 18 residues. In DNA, the CDR3 is TGTGCCAGCAGCCTACGGGACTCTTCCCTTGGGAGCACAGATACGCAGTATTTT. Translated, it gives CASSLRDSSLGSTDTQYF.

V and J are TRBV27 and TRBJ2-1, with TRBD2 as a possible D gene (6 bases). Deletions cut 0 bases from V and 7 bases from J, with 10 bases between. The CDR3 sequence is 14 residues long. Per germline, CDR1 MNHEY and CDR2 SMNVEV (reference sequence). CDR3 in DNA: TGTGCCAGCAGTTTATCCCGTGGGGGGAATGAGCAGTTCTTC. Amino acid sequence: CASSLSRGGNEQFF.

This rearrangement joins TRBV9 to TRBJ2-1; possible D gene TRBD2, 5 bases. Deletions cut 0 bases from V and 5 bases from J, with 9 bases between. The germline gives CDR1 SGDLS, CDR2 YYNGEE. The CDR3 has 14 residues. CDR3 bases: TGTGCCAGCAGCGTAGGAGGTAGCGACAATGAGCAGTTCTTC. Protein sequence: CASSVGGSDNEQFF. The complete variable domain, with remaining parts taken from reference TRBV9 and TRBJ2-1, reads DSGVTQTPKHLITATGQRVTLRCSPRSGDLSVYWYQQSLDQGLQFLIQYYNGEERAKGNILERFSAQQFPDLHSELNLSSLELGDSALYFCASSVGGSDNEQFFGPGTRLTVL.

The table lists this clone with a count of one. V usage is TRBV11-1 and J usage is TRBJ1-1, with TRBD1 identical over 12 bases. The CDR3 runs 17 residues. V shed 3 bases, J shed 0 bases, and the junction held 5 bases outside the gene matches. CDR1 SGHAT and CDR2 FQDESV come from the germline V gene (reference sequence). CDR3 amino acids: CASSFGTGGFMNTEAFF. DNA for the CDR3: TGTGCCAGCAGCTTCGGGACAGGGGGCTTCATGAACACTGAAGCTTTCTTT. The entire variable domain, with the rest obtained from reference TRBV11-1 and TRBJ1-1, is as follows: EAEVAQSPRYKITEKSQAVAFWCDPISGHATLYWYRQILGQGPELLVQFQDESVVDDSQLPKDRFSAERLKGVDSTLKIQPAELGDSAMYLCASSFGTGGFMNTEAFFGQGTRLTVV.

This clone showed up just once. V usage is TRBV6-1 and J usage is TRBJ1-3; no firm D call. Trimming removed 4 bases from V and 0 bases from J, with 16 bases in between. From germline, CDR1 is MNHNS and CDR2 SASEGT. This CDR3 comprises 17 residues. The CDR3 is CASSGYLITSSGNTIYF. In DNA form, the CDR3 reads TGTGCCAGCAGTGGCTACTTAATCACGAGCTCTGGAAACACCATATATTTT.